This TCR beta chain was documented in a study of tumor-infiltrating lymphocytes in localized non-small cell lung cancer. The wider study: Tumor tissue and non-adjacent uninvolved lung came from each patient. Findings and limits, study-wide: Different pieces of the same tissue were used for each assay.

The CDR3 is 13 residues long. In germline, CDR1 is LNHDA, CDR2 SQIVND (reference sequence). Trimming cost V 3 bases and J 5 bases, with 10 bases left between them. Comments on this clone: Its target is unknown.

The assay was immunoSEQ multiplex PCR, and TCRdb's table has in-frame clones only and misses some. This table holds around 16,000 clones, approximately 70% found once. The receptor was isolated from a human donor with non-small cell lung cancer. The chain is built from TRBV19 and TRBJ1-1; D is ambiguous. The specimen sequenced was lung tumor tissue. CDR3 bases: TGTGCCAGTAGTATCAGCCTGAGAACTGAAGCTTTCTTT. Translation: CASSISLRTEAFF.